In this sample, the clone carrying this T cell receptor (beta chain) turned up many times. This sample was taken from a study of glioma-infiltrating T cells. The iRepertoire nested amplicon-rescue multiplex PCR amplified TCR alpha and beta CDR3s from RNA. Input was roughly 100-450 ng of tissue mRNA or PBMC total RNA. TCRdb re-called the multiplex PCR reads through MiXCR, storing one row per CDR3 protein. The sample lists about 190,000 distinct CDR3 sequences, about 31% seen once, with just over 20% in the top ten. Germline-derived CDR1 and CDR2 are ENHRY and SYGVKD. This CDR3 contains 15 residues. V trimming: 2 bases; J trimming: 1 base; junction bases outside the gene matches: 5.

The chain recombines TRBV10-3 with TRBJ2-7, with 7 bases that match TRBD2. The receptor comes from a human donor with low-grade glioma or glioblastoma, undergoing nonglioma brain surgery, or in good health (not recorded which). Material for sequencing was glioma tissue, nonneoplastic brain tissue, or PBMCs (not recorded which). Written as DNA, the CDR3 is TGTGCCATCAGTGAGGGACTAGAGATTTCCTACGAGCAGTACTTC. Its translation: CAISEGLEISYEQYF.